Each of the 28 T cell receptor beta chains below was sequenced from the same sample in a study of beta chain features in type 1 diabetes. Study-level points and caveats: A moderate, significant TCRB CDR3 shortening appeared in type 1 diabetes across four CD4+ subsets.

Which antigens these TCRs recognize remains unknown. cDNA synthesis used the whole RNA isolate, giving expressed TCRB sequences. Method: immunoSEQ multiplex PCR; TCRdb's copy keeps in-frame clones and lacks some. The sample has 630,000 or so clones, about an eighth seen once. Sequencing used naive CD4+ T cells from blood. The receptor source for this set is a man in his late teens or twenties with type 1 diabetes.

The rearrangement joins TRBV9 to TRBJ1-2; a weak D match, TRBD1 (6 bases). This CDR3 has 13 amino acids. V shed 0 bases and J shed 5 bases, with 8 bases lying between them. Germline loops: CDR1 SGDLS, CDR2 YYNGEE. CDR3 residues: CASSVEGGYGYTF. CDR3 nucleotides: TGTGCCAGCAGCGTAGAGGGGGGATATGGCTACACCTTC.

CDR3 DNA: TGTGCCAGCAGCCGGGGGGCACCGTACGAGCAGTACTTC. Protein: CASSRGAPYEQYF. This chain links TRBV7-2 with TRBJ2-7; maybe TRBD2 (7 bases). The CDR3 covers 13 residues. With 5 bases removed from V and 4 bases from J, the gap between germline ends came to 12 bases. Per germline, CDR1 SGHTA and CDR2 FQGNSA. The full variable domain, in which reference TRBV7-2 and TRBJ2-7 provide the parts outside the CDR3, is GAGVSQSPSNKVTEKGKDVELRCDPISGHTALYWYRQSLGQGLEFLIYFQGNSAPDKSGLPSDRFSAERTGGSVSTLTIQRTQQEDSAVYLCASSRGAPYEQYFGPGTRLTVT.

The chain couples TRBV5-1 to TRBJ2-3; TRBD1 matches 12 bases. The trim removed 3 bases at V and 4 bases at J, leaving 3 bases unmatched. Germline-derived CDR1 and CDR2 are SGHRS and YFSETQ. The CDR3 is made up of 15 amino acids. The CDR3: CASSSGQGAPDTQYF. CDR3 coding DNA: TGCGCCAGCAGCTCGGGACAGGGGGCCCCAGATACGCAGTATTTT.

The V call is TRBV29-1, the J call TRBJ2-2; weak D call: TRBD2 (6 bases). V lost 6 bases and J lost 1, with 6 bases in between. CDR1 and CDR2 from the germline V gene are SQVTM and ANQGSEA. The CDR3 runs 12 residues. CDR3 DNA: TGCAGCGTGCGGGGGAACACCGGGGAGCTGTTTTTT. Amino acids: CSVRGNTGELFF.

The chain couples TRBV29-1 to TRBJ2-5, with 9 bases aligning to TRBD1. The DNA matches TRBJ2-7 better at its end, which makes the J call doubtful. Germline-derived CDR1 and CDR2 are SQVTM and ANQGSEA. The CDR3 spans 12 residues. The CDR3 sequence is CSAGMTGGEQYF. The CDR3 coding sequence is TGCAGCGCCGGAATGACAGGGGGCGAGCAGTACTTC.

This clone turned up a few times. The chain joins TRBV2 to TRBJ2-1; the match to TRBD1 covers 9 bases. Germline CDR1 reads SNHLY; CDR2 reads FYNNEI. The CDR3 consists of 15 residues. V trimming: 5 bases; J trimming: 9 bases; junction bases outside the gene matches: 11. The CDR3 nucleotides read TGTGCCAGCAGTTCGGACAGGGGTGATTCTACTGAGCAGTTCTTC. Translating gives CASSSDRGDSTEQFF.

A few counts support this clone. The gene calls are TRBV28 and TRBJ2-1; the D gene is possibly TRBD2 (6 bases). Looked up from germline, CDR1 is MDHEN and CDR2 is SYDVKM. V was trimmed by 3 bases and J by 6 bases, leaving 21 bases between them. This CDR3 has 17 residues. CDR3 nucleotides: TGTGCCAGCAGTTTCATAAGGGGAGGAACCCCAAGCAATGAGCAGTTCTTC. Amino acid sequence: CASSFIRGGTPSNEQFF. Variable domain in full (rest from reference TRBV28 and TRBJ2-1): DVKVTQSSRYLVKRTGEKVFLECVQDMDHENMFWYRQDPGLGLRLIYFSYDVKMKEKGDIPEGYSVSREKKERFSLILESASTNQTSMYLCASSFIRGGTPSNEQFFGPGTRLTVL.

Only a few counts were recorded for this clone. J is TRBJ2-7 and V is TRBV5-4, with TRBD2 matching 7 bases. The CDR3 is 13 amino acids. Trimming removed 3 bases from V and 2 bases from J; junction bases left unmatched: 2. Germline V gene data show CDR1 as SGHNT and CDR2 as YYREEE (reference sequence). CDR3 DNA sequence: TGTGCCAGCAGCTCCCGGGAGGCCTACGAGCAGTACTTC. It is translated as CASSSREAYEQYF.

This clone was recorded a few times. The sample has other DNA sequences that encode this CDR3 too. The chain combines TRBV29-1 with TRBJ1-5, with a weak D call TRBD1 (6 bases). Germline V gene lookup returns CDR1 SQVTM and CDR2 ANQGSEA. This CDR3 spans 13 amino acids. The ends were cut back, 2 bases at V and 6 bases at J, with 11 bases in the middle. Written as DNA, the CDR3 is TGCAGCGTTGAATGGGGGGCCGGTCAGCCCCAGCATTTT. As protein: CSVEWGAGQPQHF.

This clone has a handful of counts. This chain joins TRBV5-1 and TRBJ2-2; 14 bases fit TRBD2. The CDR3 loop spans 18 amino acids. V gave up 4 bases and J gave up 1 base; unmatched junction bases: 6. Germline V gene lookup returns CDR1 SGHRS and CDR2 YFSETQ. The CDR3 sequence: CASSPGTSGGQNTGELFF. In nucleotides, the CDR3 is TGCGCCAGCAGCCCCGGGACTAGCGGGGGCCAGAACACCGGGGAGCTGTTTTTT.

The gene calls are TRBV10-1 and TRBJ2-2; TRBD2 matches 8 bases. Germline V gene data show CDR1 as WNHNN and CDR2 as SYGVQD (reference sequence). J lost 5 bases, V lost 7 bases, and 9 bases had no gene match. CDR3 length: 15 amino acids. In nucleotides, the CDR3 is TGCGCCAGCACCTCAAGCGGGAGAGGGACCGGGGAGCTGTTTTTT. Translated: CASTSSGRGTGELFF.

This clone was observed a handful of times. J is TRBJ1-4 and V is TRBV23-1; no clear D. TRBV23-1 is reported as an ORF; its role is uncertain. Trimming took off 0 bases at V and 0 bases at J, with 11 bases between the two ends. The CDR3 has 17 residues. The CDR3 reads CASSQSFWATTNEKLFF. The DNA for the CDR3 is TGCGCCAGCAGTCAATCCTTCTGGGCAACAACTAATGAAAAACTGTTTTTT.

This clone was seen a handful of times. The V call is TRBV5-4, the J call TRBJ2-4, with a tentative D call TRBD1 (5 bases). The CDR3 is 15 amino acids. V was shortened by 0 bases and J by 0 bases, with 7 bases between the two germline ends. Germline CDR1 and CDR2: SGHNT and YYREEE (reference sequence). CDR3 in DNA: TGTGCCAGCAGCTTGGCCCAGGGAGCCAAAAACATTCAGTACTTC. The encoded protein is CASSLAQGAKNIQYF.

The chain couples TRBV12-5 to TRBJ2-5, with 8 bases matching TRBD1. V lost 5 bases and J lost 3; bases outside the gene matches: 2. Per the germline V gene, CDR1 is LGHNT and CDR2 is FRNRAP. This CDR3 comprises 13 residues. CDR3 DNA: TGTGCTAGTGGTCCGGACAGGGAAGAGACCCAGTACTTC. Translating gives CASGPDREETQYF. The full variable domain, with the rest looked up from reference TRBV12-5 and TRBJ2-5, is DARVTQTPRHKVTEMGQEVTMRCQPILGHNTVFWYRQTMMQGLELLAYFRNRAPLDDSGMPKDRFSAEMPDATLATLKIQPSEPRDSAVYFCASGPDREETQYFGPGTRLLVL.

The chain has TRBV28 and TRBJ1-1; 8 bases match TRBD1. The CDR3 spans 13 residues. Per germline, CDR1 MDHEN and CDR2 SYDVKM. J lost 6 bases, V lost 7 bases, and 7 bases had no gene match. The CDR3 DNA sequence: TGTGCCAGCAAGGGACGACAGGGGTCTGAAGCTTTCTTT. Translating it yields CASKGRQGSEAFF. Full variable domain (remainder filled in from reference TRBV28 and TRBJ1-1): DVKVTQSSRYLVKRTGEKVFLECVQDMDHENMFWYRQDPGLGLRLIYFSYDVKMKEKGDIPEGYSVSREKKERFSLILESASTNQTSMYLCASKGRQGSEAFFGQGTRLTVV.

This clone was detected only a few times. CDR3 amino acids: CAWSVDFRPETQYF. The CDR3 bases are TGTGCCTGGAGTGTAGACTTCCGCCCAGAGACCCAGTACTTC. The V and J genes are TRBV30 and TRBJ2-5; D remains unclear. CDR3 size: 14 residues. Between the trimmed V and J ends, which lost 0 bases and 4 bases, there was a span of 12 bases. The germline CDR1 and CDR2 sequences are GTSNPN and SVGIG (reference sequence).

The chain has TRBV7-2 and TRBJ2-1; D not resolved. The CDR3 totals 13 residues. V was trimmed by 1 base and J by 8 bases, leaving 9 bases between them. Germline CDR1 is SGHTA and CDR2 is FQGNSA. CDR3 amino acids: CASSLGHWDEQFF. The CDR3 DNA reads as TGTGCCAGCAGCTTAGGGCATTGGGATGAGCAGTTCTTC.

This clone was picked up a small number of times. This CDR3 reads CASSLSLGGRKGYEQYF. CDR3 nucleotides: TGTGCCAGCAGCTTAAGTTTGGGCGGGAGGAAGGGGTACGAGCAGTACTTC. The chain carries TRBV7-2 and TRBJ2-7; the match to TRBD2 covers 8 bases. Germline-derived CDR1 and CDR2 are SGHTA and FQGNSA. The junction had 13 bases not matched to a gene; V was cut back by 2 bases and J by 4 bases. There are 17 residues in the CDR3.

This clone has more than one count but fewer than ten. Other DNA variants within this sample encode the same CDR3. The V call is TRBV30, the J call TRBJ2-7; D ambiguous. V was pared by 0 bases and J by 4 bases, with 7 bases between. CDR1 is GTSNPN, CDR2 SVGIG, per germline (reference sequence). This CDR3 spans 12 amino acids. The DNA for the CDR3 is TGTGCCTGGAGTGTACGGTTGTACGAGCAGTACTTC. Protein: CAWSVRLYEQYF.

This clone has more than one count but fewer than ten. The CDR3 nucleotides read TGTGCCAGCAGTTTATTAGCGGGATTCTACGAGCAGTACTTC. As protein: CASSLLAGFYEQYF. V usage is TRBV27 and J usage is TRBJ2-7; 8 bases are a match to TRBD2. Trimming removed 1 base from V and 3 bases from J; junction bases left unmatched: 2. The V gene's germline CDR1 is MNHEY and CDR2 SMNVEV (reference sequence). The CDR3 totals 14 residues.

The chain recombines TRBV28 with TRBJ2-7; 7 bases fit TRBD2. The CDR3 is 15 amino acids. Germline CDR1 reads MDHEN; CDR2 reads SYDVKM. With V trimmed by 6 bases and J by 1 base, 9 bases remained unmatched. CDR3 protein: CASSLAGSTSYEQYF. The CDR3 bases are TGTGCCAGCAGCTTAGCGGGTTCAACGTCCTACGAGCAGTACTTC. Variable domain in full (rest from reference TRBV28 and TRBJ2-7): DVKVTQSSRYLVKRTGEKVFLECVQDMDHENMFWYRQDPGLGLRLIYFSYDVKMKEKGDIPEGYSVSREKKERFSLILESASTNQTSMYLCASSLAGSTSYEQYFGPGTRLTVT.

The V gene is TRBV7-2, the J gene TRBJ1-4; unclear D gene. The CDR3 contains 13 residues. Germline loops: CDR1 SGHTA, CDR2 FQGNSA. V was shortened by 5 bases and J by 10 bases, with 14 bases between the two germline ends. The CDR3 spells CASSPRSAGKLFF. CDR3 DNA: TGTGCCAGCAGCCCTAGGTCGGCGGGAAAACTGTTTTTT. Supplemented by reference TRBV7-2 and TRBJ1-4, the full variable domain reads GAGVSQSPSNKVTEKGKDVELRCDPISGHTALYWYRQSLGQGLEFLIYFQGNSAPDKSGLPSDRFSAERTGGSVSTLTIQRTQQEDSAVYLCASSPRSAGKLFFGSGTQLSVL.

In DNA form, the CDR3 reads TGTGCCAGCAGTTACGGGGAGGGAGGCACAGATACGCAGTATTTT. This translates into CASSYGEGGTDTQYF. The chain is built from TRBV6-5 and TRBJ2-3; the match to TRBD2 covers 7 bases. Germline V lookup: CDR1 MNHEY, CDR2 SVGAGI. The CDR3 has 15 residues. J gave up 1 base and V 2 bases, and 3 bases lay outside the gene matches.

The V gene is TRBV7-2, the J gene TRBJ1-3, with D hard to call. The CDR3 has 14 residues. V lost 6 bases to trimming and J lost 8 bases, with 17 bases between them. Per germline, CDR1 SGHTA and CDR2 FQGNSA. The CDR3 spells CASRPEAARHTIYF. The CDR3 DNA is TGTGCCAGCAGACCAGAAGCCGCAAGGCACACCATATATTTT.

This chain links TRBV30 with TRBJ2-5; 8 nucleotides align to TRBD2. The CDR3 loop spans 12 amino acids. Germline V gives CDR1 GTSNPN, CDR2 SVGIG (reference sequence). Germline trimming cut 5 bases from V and 5 bases from J; bases unmatched to any gene: 4. CDR3 DNA sequence: TGTGCCTGGGGACTAGCTGGGGAGACCCAGTACTTC. It yields the protein CAWGLAGETQYF.

Many counts were recorded for this clone. In the same sample, other DNA sequences code for this CDR3. The V and J genes are TRBV7-9 and TRBJ2-5; D is undetermined. CDR3 length: 11 amino acids. The V gene lost 5 bases and the J gene lost 2 bases, with 3 bases spanning the gap. Germline V gene data show CDR1 as SEHNR and CDR2 as FQNEAQ (reference sequence). CDR3 protein: CASSPQETQYF. Written as DNA, the CDR3 is TGTGCCAGCAGCCCACAAGAGACCCAGTACTTC. Looking up the rest from reference TRBV7-9 and TRBJ2-5 gives the full variable domain: DTGVSQNPRHKITKRGQNVTFRCDPISEHNRLYWYRQTLGQGPEFLTYFQNEAQLEKSRLLSDRFSAERPKGSFSTLEIQRTEQGDSAMYLCASSPQETQYFGPGTRLLVL.

In this sample, this clone turned up a few times. The chain employs TRBV10-3 and TRBJ2-1; 15 positions agree with TRBD2. The CDR3 totals 14 residues. In germline, CDR1 is ENHRY, CDR2 SYGVKD. V lost 6 bases and J lost 9; bases outside the gene matches: 3. CDR3 DNA: TGTGCCATCAGAGAGGGACTAGCGGGAGGTGAGCAGTTCTTC. Translating it yields CAIREGLAGGEQFF.

This sequence joins TRBV19 and TRBJ1-1, with D hard to call. Trimming cost V 5 bases and J 5 bases, with 12 bases left between them. The CDR3 spans 13 residues. CDR1 LNHDA and CDR2 SQIVND come from the germline V gene (reference sequence). CDR3 sequence reads: CASSFGEWTEAFF. In nucleotides, the CDR3 is TGTGCCAGTAGTTTTGGGGAGTGGACTGAAGCTTTCTTT.